This T cell receptor (beta chain) was observed in a study of CD8 T cells in ankylosing spondylitis. V gave up 5 bases and J gave up 3 bases, with 16 bases separating them. CDR1 and CDR2 from the germline V gene are SEHNR and FQNEAQ (reference sequence). This CDR3 region has 16 residues. The sample holds many counts of this clonotype. Its antigen is not known. In making TCR beta libraries, quantitative 5'-RACE with molecular barcodes was used. TCRdb used MiXCR to reprocess the 5' RACE reads, holding one entry per CDR3 protein. The sample lists roughly 120,000 distinct CDR3 sequences, around 7% occurring once. Findings and caveats of the study: Disease-associated clones were CD8+ and fairly uncommon in peripheral blood.

The sequence derives from a male donor with ankylosing spondylitis or in good health (not recorded which). This sequence joins TRBV7-9 and TRBJ2-2; possibly TRBD1 for D (6 bases). The sample comprised blood, either unsorted or a sorted T cell fraction (not recorded which). CDR3 in amino acids: CASSPTRDIYTGELFF. The DNA of the CDR3 is TGTGCCAGCAGCCCGACCCGGGACATATACACCGGGGAGCTGTTTTTT.